The clone carrying this TCR beta chain was seen many times. These data are taken from a study of low-dose radiotherapy and immunotherapy resistance in tumors. Across the study: Per fraction, Cohort 1 was given 0.5 Gy every 2 weeks, for a total of 6.5 Gy. A dose of 1 Gy per fraction every two weeks went to Cohort 2, totaling 13 Gy over 26 weeks.

With a V-primer adapter and a constant-region primer, TCRs were amplified for around 21 PCR cycles. Isolated mRNA underwent amplification by in vitro transcription. Each CDR3 protein gets one entry after TCRdb re-called the reads with MiXCR. Found here are fewer than 60,000 distinct CDR3 sequences, 10% to 15% of them singletons; the top ten hold roughly 6.2%. The time point was: before trial treatment. Those who qualified had advanced solid tumors (lacking tumor-infiltrating lymphocytes). Germline assignment: CDR1 DFQATT and CDR2 SNEGSKA (reference sequence). The CDR3 loop spans 14 amino acids. V was clipped by 6 bases and J by 3 bases; unmatched bases: 7.

This clonotype was sampled from a female donor with ovarian cancer. The sequenced sample was PBMCs, obtained before treatment. The V call is TRBV20-1, the J call TRBJ2-3; 9 positions match TRBD1. The CDR3 region is CSAQDRGWTDTQYF. CDR3 coding DNA: TGCAGTGCCCAGGACAGGGGATGGACAGATACGCAGTATTTT.